One sample yielded the 29 T cell receptor beta chains listed below, sequenced in a study of shared clonotypes between healthy human individuals. Assay used: immunoSEQ multiplex PCR; TCRdb lists only in-frame clones, some missing. The data show around 2,100,000 clones, about 94% seen once. Terminally differentiated effector memory CD45RA+ cells were excluded by CCR7 positive selection of CD45RO-negative cells. The sequenced sample consisted of naive CD8+ T cells sorted from blood. The receptor set was obtained from a man between 18 and 29 years old in good health.

The V and J genes are TRBV6-5 and TRBJ2-7, with 7 bases lining up with TRBD2. The germline V gene has CDR1 MNHEY and CDR2 SVGAGI. V lost 2 bases to trimming and J lost 4 bases; unmatched junction nucleotides: 11. The CDR3 has 16 amino acids. CDR3 in DNA: TGTGCCAGCAGTTACGATGGGGCTAGCGGTGCTTACGAGCAGTACTTC. Translation: CASSYDGASGAYEQYF.

The rearrangement uses TRBV5-6 and TRBJ1-2, with D maybe TRBD1 (5 bases). Germline CDR1 is SGHDT and CDR2 is YYEEEE. V gave up 0 bases and J gave up 7 bases, with 13 bases separating them. This CDR3 is built from 14 residues. The CDR3 reads CASSLGAATGGYTF. As DNA, the CDR3 is TGTGCCAGCAGCTTGGGGGCAGCCACAGGTGGCTACACCTTC.

The chain recombines TRBV27 with TRBJ1-5, with a tentative D call TRBD1 (6 bases). The CDR3 spans 14 residues. V was clipped by 5 bases and J by 3 bases, with 11 bases between them. Germline CDR1 MNHEY, CDR2 SMNVEV (reference sequence). The CDR3 region has the DNA TGTGCCAGCAGTGGGGCAGGGGACAATCAGCCCCAGCATTTT. Translating it yields CASSGAGDNQPQHF.

In its sample, this clone was seen once. The chain carries TRBV6-1 and TRBJ1-2; the D is unclear. Trimming removed 1 base from V and 0 bases from J, with 9 bases in between. This CDR3 contains 15 residues. The germline V gene encodes CDR1 MNHNS and CDR2 SASEGT. DNA for the CDR3: TGTGCCAGCAGTGAAGTTGGGTTGACTAACTATGGCTACACCTTC. This encodes CASSEVGLTNYGYTF.

The V and J genes are TRBV27 and TRBJ1-6; 8 bases agree with TRBD1. This CDR3 is 14 amino acids long. Germline V gives CDR1 MNHEY, CDR2 SMNVEV (reference sequence). The V gene end was trimmed by 5 bases and the J gene end by 10 bases; junction bases not matched to a gene: 7. CDR3: CASSPPDRDSPLHF. DNA of the CDR3: TGTGCCAGCAGTCCCCCGGACAGGGACTCACCCCTCCACTTT.

The CDR3 spells CAISFGTGELNTEAFF. CDR3 DNA sequence: TGTGCCATCAGCTTCGGGACAGGGGAACTGAACACTGAAGCTTTCTTT. The chain links TRBV10-3 to TRBJ1-1, with 10 bases that match TRBD1. The CDR3 runs to 16 residues. Trimming cost V 6 bases and J 0 bases; bases outside gene matches: 7. Germline V gives CDR1 ENHRY, CDR2 SYGVKD.

The chain carries TRBV4-1 and TRBJ1-2; D unresolved. The germline CDR1 and CDR2 sequences are MGHRA and YSYEKL. Trimming pared 3 bases from V and 3 bases from J, leaving 5 bases between. The length of the CDR3 is 12 residues. CDR3 nucleotides: TGCGCCAGCAGCCAGGATTACTATGGCTACACCTTC. It encodes CASSQDYYGYTF.

Remarks on this clone: This CDR3 is also generated by other DNA sequences in the sample. The chain joins TRBV4-1 to TRBJ2-7; unclear D gene. This CDR3 is 13 amino acids long. Germline V gene lookup returns CDR1 MGHRA and CDR2 YSYEKL. V was pared by 1 base and J by 0 bases, with 4 bases between. The CDR3 DNA reads TGCGCCAGCAGCCAAGCGCACTCCTACGAGCAGTACTTC. It translates to CASSQAHSYEQYF.

The gene calls are TRBV7-9 and TRBJ1-5; D is undetermined. This CDR3 has 15 amino acids. Between the trimmed V and J ends, which lost 0 bases and 6 bases, there was a span of 12 bases. Germline V gene sequence: CDR1 SEHNR, CDR2 FQNEAQ (reference sequence). As DNA, the CDR3 is TGTGCCAGCAGCTTAGCGGGAGAGGGTACTCAGCCCCAGCATTTT. It codes for CASSLAGEGTQPQHF.

The V gene is TRBV2, the J gene TRBJ2-5, with D perhaps given as TRBD1 or TRBD2 (6 bases each). CDR1 and CDR2 from the germline V gene are SNHLY and FYNNEI. The germline V and J ends were trimmed by 7 bases and 14 bases, with 17 bases remaining between them. CDR3 length equals 11 residues. CDR3 loop: CASTTEGGDYF. DNA of the CDR3: TGTGCCAGCACAACGGAGGGGGGTGATTACTTC.

Regarding this clone: The sample has other DNA sequences that encode this CDR3 too. The chain has TRBV4-1 and TRBJ2-3; TRBD2 matches at 9 bases. The CDR3 is 14 amino acids. CDR1 is MGHRA and CDR2 is YSYEKL in the germline V gene. V lost 3 bases to trimming and J lost 3 bases; unmatched junction nucleotides: 1. CDR3 protein: CASSQGLATDTQYF. In DNA, the CDR3 is TGCGCCAGCAGCCAGGGACTAGCAACAGATACGCAGTATTTT.

V is TRBV7-9 and J is TRBJ2-1; D gene ambiguous. The germline gives CDR1 SEHNR, CDR2 FQNEAQ (reference sequence). Trimming took off 3 bases at V and 7 bases at J, with 7 bases between the two ends. The CDR3 sequence is 12 residues long. Here the CDR3 DNA reads TGTGCCAGCAGCTTTGTGGCTAATGAGCAGTTCTTC. It codes for CASSFVANEQFF.

The chain employs TRBV6-1 and TRBJ1-6, with D possibly being TRBD1 (5 bases). V lost 7 bases to trimming and J lost 4 bases, with 5 bases between them. The CDR3 is 12 residues long. The germline gives CDR1 MNHNS, CDR2 SASEGT. The CDR3 region is CASKGYNSPLHF. In DNA, the CDR3 is TGTGCCAGCAAGGGGTATAATTCACCCCTCCACTTT.

The chain recombines TRBV5-5 with TRBJ1-1; a weak D match, TRBD1 (5 bases). Trimming stripped 4 bases from V and 3 bases from J, with 10 bases between. Germline loops: CDR1 SGHKS, CDR2 YYEKEE (reference sequence). The CDR3 extends over 13 amino acids. In nucleotides, the CDR3 is TGTGCCAGCAGCATATGGGACGACACTGAAGCTTTCTTT. Translation gives CASSIWDDTEAFF.

The chain links TRBV2 to TRBJ2-5, with 12 bases fitting TRBD2. The length of the CDR3 is 15 residues. Germline-derived CDR1 and CDR2 are SNHLY and FYNNEI. Trimming cost V 10 bases and J 1 base; bases outside gene matches: 7. The CDR3 loop is CATEGLAGTQETQYF. The CDR3 DNA sequence: TGTGCCACCGAGGGACTAGCGGGTACCCAAGAGACCCAGTACTTC.

This chain links TRBV29-1 with TRBJ1-2; 7 bases are a match to TRBD1. Per germline, CDR1 SQVTM and CDR2 ANQGSEA. CDR3 length equals 13 residues. Trimming removed 7 bases from V and 5 bases from J; junction bases left unmatched: 10. The CDR3 coding sequence is TGCAGCGCTGAGGCAGGGGGAAGTTATGGCTACACCTTC. The encoded protein is CSAEAGGSYGYTF.

The chain recombines TRBV7-9 with TRBJ1-2; possible D gene TRBD1, 6 bases. V was pared by 6 bases and J by 4 bases, with 12 bases between. CDR1 is SEHNR and CDR2 is FQNEAQ in the germline V gene (reference sequence). The CDR3 covers 13 residues. The CDR3 loop is CASSYGGGYGYTF. CDR3 nucleotides: TGTGCCAGCAGTTATGGAGGGGGCTATGGCTACACCTTC.

This clone was detected only once. V gene TRBV28 combines with J gene TRBJ1-6; 7 nucleotides align to TRBD1. CDR3 length: 17 amino acids. The V gene's germline CDR1 is MDHEN and CDR2 SYDVKM. The junction had 6 bases not matched to a gene; V was cut back by 4 bases and J by 0 bases. CDR3 amino acids: CASSSRRGSSYNSPLHF. Written as DNA, the CDR3 is TGTGCCAGCAGTTCCCGCAGGGGGAGCTCCTATAATTCACCCCTCCACTTT.

J is TRBJ1-1 and V is TRBV13; weak D call: TRBD1 (5 bases). V dropped 7 bases and J dropped 4 bases, with 16 bases sitting between them. Per the germline V gene, CDR1 is PRHDT and CDR2 is FYEKMQ (reference sequence). This CDR3 comprises 14 residues. The CDR3 region is CASINGGTSTEAFF. CDR3 nucleotides: TGTGCCAGCATCAACGGGGGGACGAGCACTGAAGCTTTCTTT.

The J gene is TRBJ1-2, the V gene TRBV9, with TRBD1 matching over 7 bases. V was clipped by 3 bases and J by 6 bases; unmatched bases: 11. Germline CDR1 is SGDLS and CDR2 is YYNGEE. This CDR3 is 15 amino acids long. This CDR3 is CASSGVTGAPNGYTF. The CDR3 region has the DNA TGTGCCAGCAGCGGAGTTACAGGGGCCCCAAATGGCTACACCTTC.

The chain couples TRBV2 to TRBJ1-2; 7 bases are a match to TRBD1. This CDR3 has 14 residues. V was pared by 3 bases and J by 3 bases, with 4 bases of the junction left unmatched. CDR1 SNHLY and CDR2 FYNNEI come from the germline V gene. For the CDR3, the DNA is TGTGCCAGCAGTGAGGAGACAGGGTACTATGGCTACACCTTC. It is translated as CASSEETGYYGYTF.

V is TRBV7-9 and J is TRBJ2-5; no reliable D call. The CDR3 covers 11 residues. V was clipped by 2 bases and J by 8 bases, with 6 bases between them. From germline, CDR1 is SEHNR and CDR2 FQNEAQ (reference sequence). The CDR3 is CASSLTSTQYF. In nucleotides, the CDR3 is TGTGCCAGCAGCTTAACCTCCACCCAGTACTTC.

The V gene is TRBV19, the J gene TRBJ2-3; 10 nucleotides match TRBD2. Germline assignment: CDR1 LNHDA and CDR2 SQIVND (reference sequence). Unmatched junction bases numbered 8, after V lost 5 bases and J lost 6 bases. This CDR3 is 15 amino acids long. DNA of the CDR3: TGTGCCAGTAGTTCCAGAGCGGGAGGGCCTGATACGCAGTATTTT. As protein: CASSSRAGGPDTQYF.

The chain is built from TRBV18 and TRBJ2-7; D remains ambiguous. Trimming shortened V by 3 bases and J by 0 bases, and 9 bases separated the two germline ends. This CDR3 contains 14 residues. Germline-derived CDR1 and CDR2 are KGHSH and LQKENI. The CDR3 is CASSPVELSYEQYF. The CDR3 DNA is TGTGCCAGCTCACCCGTGGAGCTCTCCTACGAGCAGTACTTC.

The chain is built from TRBV2 and TRBJ1-5; D unclear. This CDR3 region has 14 residues. The germline V gene encodes CDR1 SNHLY and CDR2 FYNNEI. V gave up 0 bases and J gave up 7 bases, with 10 bases separating them. CDR3 region: CASSEALRGQPQHF. The DNA for the CDR3 is TGTGCCAGCAGTGAAGCGCTTCGGGGACAGCCCCAGCATTTT.

The V call is TRBV28, the J call TRBJ1-3; 10 bases match TRBD1. The germline V gene encodes CDR1 MDHEN and CDR2 SYDVKM. V was pared by 3 bases and J by 1 base, with 9 bases of the junction left unmatched. CDR3 length: 18 residues. The CDR3 region has the DNA TGTGCCAGCAGTTTGGCGGGACAGGGGTGGGGGTCTGGAAACACCATATATTTT. This gives the protein CASSLAGQGWGSGNTIYF.

The V gene is TRBV28, the J gene TRBJ2-2; no clear D. V shed 5 bases and J shed 5 bases, with 15 bases lying between them. Germline CDR1 reads MDHEN; CDR2 reads SYDVKM. The CDR3 extends over 15 amino acids. The CDR3 region has the DNA TGTGCCAGCAGTCCAACAACCGGAAATACCGGGGAGCTGTTTTTT. Its protein product is CASSPTTGNTGELFF. The variable domain in full, completed from reference TRBV28 and TRBJ2-2, reads DVKVTQSSRYLVKRTGEKVFLECVQDMDHENMFWYRQDPGLGLRLIYFSYDVKMKEKGDIPEGYSVSREKKERFSLILESASTNQTSMYLCASSPTTGNTGELFFGEGSRLTVL.

The chain has TRBV28 and TRBJ2-7; D not certain. The V gene lost 2 bases and the J gene lost 4 bases, with 9 bases spanning the gap. The CDR3 has 13 amino acids. Germline V lookup: CDR1 MDHEN, CDR2 SYDVKM. The CDR3: CASSLTPGYEQYF. In nucleotides, the CDR3 is TGTGCCAGCAGTTTAACCCCAGGATACGAGCAGTACTTC. Together with reference TRBV28 and TRBJ2-7, the CDR3 gives the full variable domain: DVKVTQSSRYLVKRTGEKVFLECVQDMDHENMFWYRQDPGLGLRLIYFSYDVKMKEKGDIPEGYSVSREKKERFSLILESASTNQTSMYLCASSLTPGYEQYFGPGTRLTVT.

As concerns this clone: Additional DNA sequences in this sample encode the identical CDR3. V and J are TRBV27 and TRBJ2-2; D is undetermined. Deletions cut 7 bases from V and 4 bases from J, with 4 bases between. The CDR3 is 11 amino acids. Looked up from germline, CDR1 is MNHEY and CDR2 is SMNVEV (reference sequence). CDR3 nucleotide sequence: TGTGCCAGCAAGGCCACCGGGGAGCTGTTTTTT. Translation gives CASKATGELFF.